These 14 T cell receptor beta chains came from one sample sequenced in a study of response to subunit inactivated influenza vaccine. TCRdb passed the RT-PCR reads through MiXCR, listing each CDR3 protein once. The table has about 540,000 distinct CDR3 sequences, approximately 22% seen once. A further study also used this sample, focusing on T cells expressing NK-cell markers. As reported in that work: For TCR beta, cDNA was produced by 5'RACE template switching with UMIs.

This sample comprised CD4+ T cells sorted from PBMCs, obtained approximately 12 days after vaccination. The source of these receptors is a man aged 50 to 60 who received an inactivated influenza vaccine.

A few counts support this clonotype. CDR3 bases: TGCAGCGTTGCCGGTGCCTCCTACAATGAGCAGTTCTTC. Translating it yields CSVAGASYNEQFF. The chain carries TRBV29-1 and TRBJ2-1; D gene uncertain. V shed 4 bases and J shed 0 bases, with 7 bases lying between them. Looked up from germline, CDR1 is SQVTM and CDR2 is ANQGSEA. CDR3 length: 13 residues.

This chain joins TRBV10-3 and TRBJ2-5; 12 bases are shared with TRBD2. Germline V CDR1 and CDR2: ENHRY, SYGVKD. V lost 2 bases and J lost 2; bases outside the gene matches: 3. This CDR3 contains 16 residues. The CDR3 loop is CAISEGLAGTQETQYF. The CDR3 DNA reads TGTGCCATCAGTGAGGGACTAGCGGGGACTCAAGAGACCCAGTACTTC.

The CDR3 loop is CASSRGQGSSYNSPLHF. CDR3 nucleotides: TGCGCCAGCAGCAGAGGACAGGGGAGCTCCTATAATTCACCCCTCCACTTT. This sequence joins TRBV5-1 and TRBJ1-6; 9 bases line up with TRBD1. Germline CDR1 and CDR2: SGHRS and YFSETQ. V trimming: 4 bases; J trimming: 0 bases; junction bases outside the gene matches: 5. The CDR3 length is 17 residues. The full variable domain, its missing parts supplied by reference TRBV5-1 and TRBJ1-6, is KAGVTQTPRYLIKTRGQQVTLSCSPISGHRSVSWYQQTPGQGLQFLFEYFSETQRNKGNFPGRFSGRQFSNSRSEMNVSTLELGDSALYLCASSRGQGSSYNSPLHFGNGTRLTVT.

The rearrangement joins TRBV28 to TRBJ1-5, with 8 bases fitting TRBD1. The CDR3 spans 15 residues. V lost 7 bases to trimming and J lost 2 bases; unmatched junction nucleotides: 7. Germline-derived CDR1 and CDR2 are MDHEN and SYDVKM. CDR3 sequence reads: CASTSRGQGNQPQHF. The CDR3 coding sequence is TGTGCCAGCACCTCTAGGGGACAGGGCAATCAGCCCCAGCATTTT.

The chain is built from TRBV6-2 or TRBV6-3 and TRBJ2-2; D is possibly TRBD1 or TRBD2 (5 bases each). Germline V gene sequence: CDR1 MNHEY, CDR2 SVGEGT. The CDR3 has 13 residues. Trimming took 6 bases from V and 7 from J, leaving 12 bases between them. The CDR3 coding sequence is TGTGCCAGCAGAAGGGACGACTTCGGGGAGCTGTTTTTT. Protein: CASRRDDFGELFF.

Concerning this clonotype itself: The CDR3 ends on some other residue instead of the conserved phenylalanine or tryptophan, so this is likely a read error. The DNA is omitted, as the CDR3 cannot be located on it reliably, and the CDR3 follows TCRdb's listing. J is TRBJ2-5 and V is TRBV6-6; the table's TRBD2 call for D was not verified on the DNA. Including both end residues, the CDR3 is 8 amino acids long. Germline V CDR1 and CDR2: MNHNY, SVGAGI (reference sequence). The CDR3 loop reads CASTGRGD.

This clonotype is a singleton in its sample. This chain connects TRBV9 to TRBJ2-1; D remains unclear. The CDR3 runs 16 residues. The germline gives CDR1 SGDLS, CDR2 YYNGEE. The V and J ends lost 0 bases and 1 base respectively, with 11 bases between them. This CDR3 is CASSVGIAASYNEQFF. The CDR3, as DNA: TGTGCCAGCAGCGTAGGTATAGCCGCGTCCTACAATGAGCAGTTCTTC. The variable domain in full, with the rest retrieved from reference TRBV9 and TRBJ2-1, is DSGVTQTPKHLITATGQRVTLRCSPRSGDLSVYWYQQSLDQGLQFLIQYYNGEERAKGNILERFSAQQFPDLHSELNLSSLELGDSALYFCASSVGIAASYNEQFFGPGTRLTVL.

At least ten counts were recorded for this clonotype. This chain links TRBV24-1 with TRBJ2-1, with 7 bases fitting TRBD2. Germline trimming cut 9 bases from V and 4 bases from J; bases unmatched to any gene: 5. Germline V lookup: CDR1 KGHDR, CDR2 SFDVKD. The CDR3 covers 13 residues. CDR3 loop: CATRGSSYNEQFF. The CDR3 nucleotides are TGTGCCACCCGCGGGAGTAGTTACAATGAGCAGTTCTTC.

The chain employs TRBV20-1 and TRBJ2-3; D perhaps matches TRBD2 (6 bases). The CDR3 spans 12 residues. The germline CDR1 and CDR2 sequences are DFQATT and SNEGSKA (reference sequence). The V and J ends lost 6 bases and 1 base respectively, with 8 bases between them. This CDR3 is CSAREGTDTQYF. The DNA for the CDR3 is TGCAGTGCGAGGGAGGGCACAGATACGCAGTATTTT.

This clonotype was seen a few times. The V and J genes are TRBV19 and TRBJ1-5, with D unresolved. The germline CDR1 and CDR2 sequences are LNHDA and SQIVND (reference sequence). V was clipped by 0 bases and J by 4 bases, with 10 bases between them. The CDR3 runs 15 residues. CDR3 in DNA: TGTGCCAGTAGTATAGAGGGCTGGGAAAATCAGCCCCAGCATTTT. The encoded protein is CASSIEGWENQPQHF.

The genes are TRBV12-3 or TRBV12-4 and TRBJ2-1; D unclear. V dropped 5 bases and J dropped 1 base, with 12 bases sitting between them. The CDR3 loop spans 15 amino acids. CDR3 sequence reads: CASSPPPQSYNEQFF. The CDR3 coding sequence is TGTGCCAGCAGTCCGCCTCCTCAGTCCTACAATGAGCAGTTCTTC.

The chain couples TRBV4-3 to TRBJ2-1; TRBD2 agrees at 8 bases. Trimming removed 4 bases from V and 5 bases from J; junction bases left unmatched: 10. From germline, CDR1 is LGHNA and CDR2 YSLEER. The CDR3 covers 16 residues. CDR3 amino acids: CASSPRALAADNEQFF. CDR3 coding DNA: TGCGCCAGCAGCCCCCGGGCACTAGCGGCGGACAATGAGCAGTTCTTC.

V and J are TRBV6-2 or TRBV6-3 and TRBJ1-1; D remains ambiguous. This CDR3 is built from 14 residues. The V end lost 6 bases, the J end lost 1 base, and 12 bases lay between the germline ends. Germline V gives CDR1 MNHEY, CDR2 SVGEGT. CDR3 bases: TGTGCCAGCAGCCTCGGGCTAGGGAACACTGAAGCTTTCTTT. It specifies CASSLGLGNTEAFF.

The genes are TRBV7-2 and TRBJ2-1; D gene ambiguous. The germline gives CDR1 SGHTA, CDR2 FQGNSA. With 9 bases removed from V and 8 bases from J, the gap between germline ends came to 17 bases. This CDR3 contains 13 residues. This CDR3 reads CASKLDVWYEQFF. CDR3 DNA: TGTGCCAGTAAATTAGACGTGTGGTATGAGCAGTTCTTC.